This T cell receptor beta chain originates from a study of HIV-infected children after antiretroviral therapy interruption. Study details: All children had CD4+ count above 500 and viral load below 50 copies/ml.

Treatment: PENTA 11 planned treatment interruption arm or continuous ART arm. At least 5 million viable PBMCs were required per cryopreserved sample. In its sample, this clonotype was seen many times. Antigen specificity is unknown. CDR3 length: 12 residues. Germline V CDR1 and CDR2: ENHRY, SYGVKD. V lost 7 bases to trimming and J lost 7 bases, with 13 bases between them. General study findings and limits: The Gini coefficient of naive CD4+ repertoires rose, returning to baseline by 3 years. Some non-naive CD45RA+ T cells might be present among sorted naive cells.

Unique molecular identifiers were included in an RNA-based 3' RACE TCR library. Each CDR3 protein is one row after TCRdb ran MiXCR on the 3' RACE reads. Counted here are tens of thousands of distinct CDR3 sequences, about 4.3% occurring once; the ten biggest clones make up roughly 0.7%. The source material was CD45RA+ CD4+ T cells from PBMCs, pooled from several time points, sampled from a donor given antiretroviral therapy, either interrupted or continuous. Sample subset: naive CD4+ CD45RA+ CD45RO- T cells. This chain uses TRBV10-3 with TRBJ1-2, with D perhaps TRBD1 (6 bases). This TCR was recovered from a pool of human donors with HIV. The CDR3 DNA is TGTGCCATCAAGGGGGATGGGTCTGGCTACACCTTC. Its translation: CAIKGDGSGYTF.